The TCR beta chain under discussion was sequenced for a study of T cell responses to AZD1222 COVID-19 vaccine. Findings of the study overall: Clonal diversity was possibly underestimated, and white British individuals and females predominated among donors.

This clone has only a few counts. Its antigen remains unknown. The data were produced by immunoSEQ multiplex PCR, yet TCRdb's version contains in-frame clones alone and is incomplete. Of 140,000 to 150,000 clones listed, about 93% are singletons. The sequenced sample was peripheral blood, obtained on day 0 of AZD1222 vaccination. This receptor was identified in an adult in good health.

CDR3 loop: CASSQAWSHQETQYF. CDR3 in DNA: TGCGCCAGCAGCCAAGCTTGGAGCCACCAAGAGACCCAGTACTTC. The chain is built from TRBV4-1 and TRBJ2-5; D is unresolved. Per germline, CDR1 MGHRA and CDR2 YSYEKL. Between the trimmed V and J ends, which lost 1 base and 0 bases, there was a span of 9 bases. This CDR3 has 15 residues.